In its sample, the clone carrying this T cell receptor beta chain was seen a few times. Its antigen is undetermined. These data belong to a study of tumour-infiltrating T cells in Burkitt lymphoma. General study points: Public clonotypes, several, appeared across numerous Burkitt lymphoma patients.

Looked up from germline, CDR1 is SGHKS and CDR2 is YYEKEE (reference sequence). This CDR3 has 14 residues. V was trimmed by 5 bases and J by 4 bases, leaving 14 bases between them. The protocol was immunoSEQ multiplex PCR, while the TCRdb copy is restricted to in-frame clones and leaves out a portion. Among 3,000 to 4,000 clones, under 25% were seen once, and the ten largest hold roughly 1.5%. This receptor was identified in a human donor with Burkitt lymphoma. The chain combines TRBV5-5 with TRBJ2-3; D is possibly TRBD1 or TRBD2 (6 bases each). The sequencing input was tumor tissue. The CDR3 bases are TGTGCCAGCAGGCATGCGGAGGGGGCAGATACGCAGTATTTT. It is translated as CASRHAEGADTQYF.